This TCR beta chain was identified during a study of blood T cell repertoires in COVID-19. Study-wide background: The study drew acute and convalescent COVID-19 samples from the United States, Italy and Spain.

J lost 0 bases, V lost 9 bases, and 11 bases had no gene match. Germline V CDR1 and CDR2: SNHLY, FYNNEI. This CDR3 has 16 amino acids. Libraries were prepared by immunoSEQ multiplex PCR; TCRdb keeps only in-frame clonotypes and omits some of them. The sample carries tens of thousands of clones, approximately 85% recorded once. Input material: peripheral blood. This chain joins TRBV2 and TRBJ2-1, with 7 bases identical to TRBD2. The sequence was collected from a woman over 75 with COVID-19, enrolled during active disease. The CDR3 spells CASVPLAGSSYNEQFF. As DNA, the CDR3 is TGTGCCAGTGTACCCTTAGCGGGTAGCTCCTACAATGAGCAGTTCTTC.